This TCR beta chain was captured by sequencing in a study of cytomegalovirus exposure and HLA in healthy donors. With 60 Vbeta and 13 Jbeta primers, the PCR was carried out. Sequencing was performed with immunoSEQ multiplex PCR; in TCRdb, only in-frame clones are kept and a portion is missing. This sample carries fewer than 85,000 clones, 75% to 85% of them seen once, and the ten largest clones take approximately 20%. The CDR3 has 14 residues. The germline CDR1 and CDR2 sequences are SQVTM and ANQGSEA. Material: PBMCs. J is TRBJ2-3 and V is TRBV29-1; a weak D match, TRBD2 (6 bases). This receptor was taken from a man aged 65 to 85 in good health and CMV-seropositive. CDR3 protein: CAARLSGRGDTQYF. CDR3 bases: TGCGCCGCCCGCCTCTCAGGGCGGGGAGATACGCAGTATTTT.